Listed here are 15 T cell receptor beta chains from one sample, sequenced in a study of PD-L1 blockade in urothelial cancer. Time point noted: pretreatment peripheral blood. The repertoire was sequenced with immunoSEQ multiplex PCR; TCRdb's copy has only in-frame clones and lacks some. The data show about 87,000 clones, around 83% seen once. The sequencing used PBMCs, collected around atezolizumab (anti-PD-L1) treatment. These receptors all come from a man aged 55 to 70 with urothelial cancer.

The rearrangement joins TRBV2 to TRBJ1-2; TRBD1 is a possible D gene (5 bases). The CDR3 runs to 15 residues. Germline CDR1 reads SNHLY; CDR2 reads FYNNEI. V was pared by 0 bases and J by 4 bases, with 12 bases between. This CDR3 reads CASSEALMTAYGYTF. The CDR3 DNA follows: TGTGCCAGCAGTGAAGCGCTTATGACAGCCTATGGCTACACCTTC.

The rearrangement joins TRBV5-1 to TRBJ2-3; 9 bases are a match to TRBD1. Germline values: CDR1 SGHRS, CDR2 YFSETQ. The CDR3 runs to 15 residues. With V trimmed by 2 bases and J by 2 bases, 3 bases remained unmatched. The CDR3 is CASSLGDRVTDTQYF. Written as DNA, the CDR3 is TGCGCCAGCAGCTTAGGGGACAGGGTCACAGATACGCAGTATTTT.

The rearrangement joins TRBV23-1 to TRBJ2-1, with 7 bases identical to TRBD1. TRBV23-1 is an ORF, with its function uncertain. V shed 2 bases and J 3 bases; nucleotides not matched to a gene: 10. The CDR3 consists of 17 residues. CDR3 sequence: CASSQKMRQGIYNEQFF. The CDR3 DNA follows: TGCGCCAGCAGTCAAAAAATGAGACAGGGTATCTACAATGAGCAGTTCTTC.

This chain connects TRBV5-1 to TRBJ2-1; tentatively, D is TRBD1 (5 bases). The V end was cut by 4 bases, the J end by 1 base, with 9 bases between. Germline values: CDR1 SGHRS, CDR2 YFSETQ. This CDR3 region has 14 residues. CDR3 DNA: TGCGCCAGCAGCATACAGGAATCCTACAATGAGCAGTTCTTC. Translation: CASSIQESYNEQFF.

The rearrangement joins TRBV9 to TRBJ2-5, with D possibly matching TRBD2 (5 bases). The CDR3 covers 16 residues. The V end was cut by 3 bases, the J end by 0 bases, with 15 bases between. Germline lookup yields CDR1 SGDLS and CDR2 YYNGEE. CDR3 nucleotides: TGTGCCAGCAGCGAACGAGGGTACCTTTACCAAGAGACCCAGTACTTC. Translation gives CASSERGYLYQETQYF.

The V gene is TRBV6-1, the J gene TRBJ2-7; TRBD2 matches 10 bases. After removal of 8 bases from V and 4 bases from J, the junction contained 11 bases not matched to a gene. The germline gives CDR1 MNHNS, CDR2 SASEGT. The CDR3 totals 15 residues. CDR3 in amino acids: CASSEVASGSYEQYF. The CDR3 coding sequence is TGTGCCAGCTCCGAAGTGGCTAGCGGGAGTTACGAGCAGTACTTC.

The V gene is TRBV5-1, the J gene TRBJ1-3, with D tentatively TRBD1 (5 bases). CDR1 SGHRS and CDR2 YFSETQ come from the germline V gene. V was trimmed by 0 bases and J by 8 bases, leaving 6 bases between them. The CDR3 is 12 residues long. CDR3 loop: CASSLEGYTIYF. CDR3 nucleotides: TGCGCCAGCAGCTTGGAGGGGTACACCATATATTTT. Combining the CDR3 with reference TRBV5-1 and TRBJ1-3 gives the whole variable domain KAGVTQTPRYLIKTRGQQVTLSCSPISGHRSVSWYQQTPGQGLQFLFEYFSETQRNKGNFPGRFSGRQFSNSRSEMNVSTLELGDSALYLCASSLEGYTIYFGEGSWLTVV.

V usage is TRBV5-4 and J usage is TRBJ2-1, with 8 bases matching TRBD2. Germline values: CDR1 SGHNT, CDR2 YYREEE (reference sequence). The CDR3 is 12 amino acids. V trimming: 0 bases; J trimming: 15 bases; junction bases outside the gene matches: 5. CDR3 in amino acids: CASSLAGGPLFF. In nucleotides, the CDR3 is TGTGCCAGCAGCTTGGCGGGAGGGCCCCTGTTCTTC.

This rearrangement joins TRBV11-3 to TRBJ2-5; possibly TRBD2 for D (6 bases). V lost 6 bases and J lost 1, with 18 bases in between. Germline values: CDR1 SGHNT, CDR2 YENEEA. This CDR3 has 16 residues. The DNA of the CDR3 is TGTGCCAGCAGTGATACGAGCGGGTATTTCCAAGAGACCCAGTACTTC. Protein product: CASSDTSGYFQETQYF.

The rearrangement uses TRBV7-9 and TRBJ2-2; 9 bases are shared with TRBD1. Per germline, CDR1 SEHNR and CDR2 FQNEAQ (reference sequence). With V trimmed by 5 bases and J by 9 bases, 10 bases remained unmatched. The length of the CDR3 is 15 residues. The CDR3 DNA reads TGTGCCAGCAGCCGACCTACAGGGGGCAGGTGGGAGCTGTTTTTT. Translated: CASSRPTGGRWELFF.

This rearrangement joins TRBV6-1 to TRBJ1-1; 8 positions agree with TRBD1. Germline V lookup: CDR1 MNHNS, CDR2 SASEGT. The CDR3 runs to 15 residues. V lost 6 bases and J lost 0; bases outside the gene matches: 6. CDR3 sequence (DNA): TGTGCCAGCAGAGGACAGGGAGGCATGAACACTGAAGCTTTCTTT. Protein sequence: CASRGQGGMNTEAFF.

V and J are TRBV9 and TRBJ2-3, with TRBD1 matching over 7 bases. Germline V gene sequence: CDR1 SGDLS, CDR2 YYNGEE. This CDR3 is 15 amino acids long. Unmatched junction bases numbered 6, after V lost 1 base and J lost 4 bases. The CDR3 is CASSVSATGADTQYF. The CDR3 DNA reads TGTGCCAGCAGCGTATCCGCCACAGGGGCAGATACGCAGTATTTT.

V and J are TRBV2 and TRBJ2-1; TRBD1 aligns across 12 bases. Germline V gene data show CDR1 as SNHLY and CDR2 as FYNNEI. The V gene end was trimmed by 7 bases and the J gene end by 8 bases; junction bases not matched to a gene: 6. The CDR3 is 14 residues long. In nucleotides, the CDR3 is TGTGCCAGCAATCGGGACAGGGGGCGGGATGAGCAGTTCTTC. Residues: CASNRDRGRDEQFF.

This clone has just one count. The chain joins TRBV18 to TRBJ1-2; D is undetermined. From germline, CDR1 is KGHSH and CDR2 LQKENI. Deletions cut 3 bases from V and 4 bases from J, with 12 bases between. CDR3 size: 14 residues. CDR3 in DNA: TGTGCCAGCTCACCGGGGTCCGGGAGCTATGGCTACACCTTC. Translated, it gives CASSPGSGSYGYTF. Drawing the rest from reference TRBV18 and TRBJ1-2, the complete variable domain is NAGVMQNPRHLVRRRGQEARLRCSPMKGHSHVYWYRQLPEEGLKFMVYLQKENIIDESGMPKERFSAEFPKEGPSILRIQQVVRGDSAAYFCASSPGSGSYGYTFGSGTRLTVV.

The J gene is TRBJ2-7, the V gene TRBV7-9, with 14 nucleotides matching TRBD2. The trim removed 5 bases at V and 2 bases at J, leaving 5 bases unmatched. The germline V gene encodes CDR1 SEHNR and CDR2 FQNEAQ (reference sequence). This CDR3 is built from 16 residues. Written as DNA, the CDR3 is TGTGCCAGCAGCCGGGGGACTAGCGGGAGAGCCTACGAGCAGTACTTC. It is translated as CASSRGTSGRAYEQYF.